This TCR beta chain is drawn from a study of a mutant IDH1 vaccine in newly diagnosed glioma. Study summary: There were approximately 60% males and approximately 38% females among treated patients, whose mean age was approximately 41 years. Most patients had received both radiotherapy and temozolomide, the prior options being radiotherapy, temozolomide, or both. Study conclusions and caveats: Researchers report vaccine-induced immune responses in just under 95% of patients.

Stated time point: baseline, week 1 (first vaccination visit). The treatment is: pre-vaccination baseline after standard-of-care therapy. Of note for this clone: Its specificity is unknown.

The CDR3 is made up of 13 amino acids. Germline V gene sequence: CDR1 LNHDA, CDR2 SQIVND (reference sequence). Trimming stripped 7 bases from V and 4 bases from J, with 11 bases between. Assay used: immunoSEQ multiplex PCR; TCRdb lists only in-frame clones, some missing. The top ten hold 15% to 20% of the sample, which has roughly 38,000 clones, approximately 92% seen once. The input for sequencing was PBMCs, taken from a glioma patient treated with radiotherapy, temozolomide or both. The receptor was derived from a young man with glioma. The V gene is TRBV19, the J gene TRBJ1-5; D is perhaps TRBD1 (5 bases). CDR3 nucleotides: TGTGCCAGTAATTGGGCAGGGAATCAGCCCCAGCATTTT. This translates into CASNWAGNQPQHF.